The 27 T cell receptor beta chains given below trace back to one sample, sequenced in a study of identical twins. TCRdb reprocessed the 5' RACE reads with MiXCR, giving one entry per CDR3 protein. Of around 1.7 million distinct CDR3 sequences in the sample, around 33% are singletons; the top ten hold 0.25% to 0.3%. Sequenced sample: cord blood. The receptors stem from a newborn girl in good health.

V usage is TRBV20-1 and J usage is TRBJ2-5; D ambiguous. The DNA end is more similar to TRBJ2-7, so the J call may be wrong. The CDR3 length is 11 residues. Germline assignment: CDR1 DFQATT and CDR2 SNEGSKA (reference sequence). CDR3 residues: CSAYPAYEQYF. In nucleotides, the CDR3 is TGCAGTGCTTACCCAGCGTACGAGCAGTACTTC.

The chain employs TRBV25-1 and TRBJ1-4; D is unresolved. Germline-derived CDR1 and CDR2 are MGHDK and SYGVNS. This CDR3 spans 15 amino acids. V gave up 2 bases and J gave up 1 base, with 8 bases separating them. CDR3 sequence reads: CASSEVRETNEKLFF. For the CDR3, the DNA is TGTGCCAGCAGTGAAGTGCGGGAAACTAATGAAAAACTGTTTTTT.

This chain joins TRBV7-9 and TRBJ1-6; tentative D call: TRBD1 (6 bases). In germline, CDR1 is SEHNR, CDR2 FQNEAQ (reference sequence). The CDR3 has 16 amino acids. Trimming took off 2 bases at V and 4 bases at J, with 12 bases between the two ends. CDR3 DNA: TGTGCCAGCAGCTTATCCCCTGGACAGTATAATTCACCCCTCCACTTT. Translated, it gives CASSLSPGQYNSPLHF.

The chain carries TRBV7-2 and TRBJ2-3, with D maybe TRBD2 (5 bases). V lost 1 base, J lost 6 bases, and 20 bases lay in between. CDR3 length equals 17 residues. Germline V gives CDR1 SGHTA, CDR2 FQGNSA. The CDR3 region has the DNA TGTGCCAGCAGCTTAGTAGGAGGCCGAGGAAGGTCCGATACGCAGTATTTT. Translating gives CASSLVGGRGRSDTQYF.

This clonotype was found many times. The CDR3 DNA sequence: TGTGCCAGCAGTCCGGACAGGGAGGACGAGCAGTACTTC. It encodes CASSPDREDEQYF. The chain recombines TRBV3-1 with TRBJ2-7; the match to TRBD1 covers 8 bases. The CDR3 has 13 amino acids. J gave up 5 bases and V 6 bases, and 6 bases lay outside the gene matches. Germline CDR1 and CDR2: LGHDT and YNNKEL (reference sequence).

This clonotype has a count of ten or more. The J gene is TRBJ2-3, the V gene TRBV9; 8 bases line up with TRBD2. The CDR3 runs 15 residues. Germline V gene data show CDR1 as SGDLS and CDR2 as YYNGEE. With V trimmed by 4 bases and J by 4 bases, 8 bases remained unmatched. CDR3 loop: CASSPLAGVSDTQYF. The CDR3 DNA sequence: TGTGCCAGCAGCCCCCTAGCGGGTGTATCAGATACGCAGTATTTT.

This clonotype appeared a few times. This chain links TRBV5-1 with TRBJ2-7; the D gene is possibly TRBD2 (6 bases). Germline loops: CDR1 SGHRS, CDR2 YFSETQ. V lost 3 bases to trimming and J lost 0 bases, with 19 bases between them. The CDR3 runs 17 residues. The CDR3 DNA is TGCGCCAGCAGCTGGGGGGACCAAAGCCTCATCTCCTACGAGCAGTACTTC. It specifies CASSWGDQSLISYEQYF.

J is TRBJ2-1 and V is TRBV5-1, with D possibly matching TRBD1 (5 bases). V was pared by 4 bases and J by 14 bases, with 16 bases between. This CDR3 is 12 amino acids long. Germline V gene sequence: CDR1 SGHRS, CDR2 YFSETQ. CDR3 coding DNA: TGCGCCAGCAGCCCGTACGAAAAAGGGGAGTTCTTC. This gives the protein CASSPYEKGEFF.

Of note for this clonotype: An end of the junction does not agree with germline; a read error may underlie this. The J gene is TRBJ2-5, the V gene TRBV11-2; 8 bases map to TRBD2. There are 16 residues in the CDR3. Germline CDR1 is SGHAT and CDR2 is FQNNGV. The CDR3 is CVSSPGAGVAYNEQYF. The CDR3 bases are TGTGTCAGCAGCCCAGGAGCGGGGGTAGCCTACAATGAGCAGTACTTC.

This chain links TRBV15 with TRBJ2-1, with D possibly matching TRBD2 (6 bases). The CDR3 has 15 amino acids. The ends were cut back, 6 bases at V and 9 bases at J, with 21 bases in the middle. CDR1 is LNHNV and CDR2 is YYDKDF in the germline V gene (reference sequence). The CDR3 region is CATRRTSLSIGEQFF. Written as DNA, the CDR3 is TGTGCCACCAGGAGAACTAGCCTATCTATCGGTGAGCAGTTCTTC. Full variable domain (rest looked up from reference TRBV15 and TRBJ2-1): DAMVIQNPRYQVTQFGKPVTLSCSQTLNHNVMYWYQQKSSQAPKLLFHYYDKDFNNEADTPDNFQSRRPNTSFCFLDIRSPGLGDTAMYLCATRRTSLSIGEQFFGPGTRLTVL.

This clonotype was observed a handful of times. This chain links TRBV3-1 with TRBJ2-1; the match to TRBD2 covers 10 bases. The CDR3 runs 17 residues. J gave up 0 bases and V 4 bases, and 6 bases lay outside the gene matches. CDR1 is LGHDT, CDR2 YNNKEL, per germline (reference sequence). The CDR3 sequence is CASSRVAGGSSYNEQFF. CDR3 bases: TGTGCCAGCAGCCGGGTAGCGGGGGGTAGCTCCTACAATGAGCAGTTCTTC.

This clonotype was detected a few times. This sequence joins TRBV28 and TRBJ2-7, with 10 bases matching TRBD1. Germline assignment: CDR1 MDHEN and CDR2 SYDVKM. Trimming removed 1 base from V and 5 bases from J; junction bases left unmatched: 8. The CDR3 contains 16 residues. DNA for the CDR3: TGTGCCAGCAGTTTATTTCTGAGACAGGGGGCCGACGAGCAGTACTTC. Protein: CASSLFLRQGADEQYF.

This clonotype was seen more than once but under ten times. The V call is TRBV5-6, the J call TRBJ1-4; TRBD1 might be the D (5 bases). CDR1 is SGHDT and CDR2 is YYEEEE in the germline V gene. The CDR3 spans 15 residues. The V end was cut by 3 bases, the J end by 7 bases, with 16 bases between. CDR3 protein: CASSSSGGVSEKLFF. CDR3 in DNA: TGTGCCAGCAGCTCTTCGGGGGGTGTAAGTGAAAAACTGTTTTTT.

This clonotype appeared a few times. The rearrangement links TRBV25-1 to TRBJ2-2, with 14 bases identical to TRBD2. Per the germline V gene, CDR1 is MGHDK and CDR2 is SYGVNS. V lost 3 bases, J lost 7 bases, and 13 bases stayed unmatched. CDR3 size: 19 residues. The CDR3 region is CASSERPTGLAGVVGELFF. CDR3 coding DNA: TGTGCCAGCAGTGAGCGCCCAACGGGACTAGCGGGAGTAGTCGGGGAGCTGTTTTTT.

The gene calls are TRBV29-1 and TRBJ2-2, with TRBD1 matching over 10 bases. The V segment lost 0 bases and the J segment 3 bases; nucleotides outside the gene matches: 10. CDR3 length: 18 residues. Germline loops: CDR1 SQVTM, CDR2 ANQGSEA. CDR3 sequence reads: CSVEEQPGQGFHTGELFF. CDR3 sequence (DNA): TGCAGCGTTGAAGAGCAGCCGGGACAGGGGTTCCACACCGGGGAGCTGTTTTTT.

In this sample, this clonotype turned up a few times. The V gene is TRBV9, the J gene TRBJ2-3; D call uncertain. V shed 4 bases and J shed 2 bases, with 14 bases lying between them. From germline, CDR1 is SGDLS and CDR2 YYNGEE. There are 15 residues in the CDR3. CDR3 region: CASSPQTLLTDTQYF. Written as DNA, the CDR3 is TGTGCCAGCAGCCCCCAGACACTTCTCACAGATACGCAGTATTTT.

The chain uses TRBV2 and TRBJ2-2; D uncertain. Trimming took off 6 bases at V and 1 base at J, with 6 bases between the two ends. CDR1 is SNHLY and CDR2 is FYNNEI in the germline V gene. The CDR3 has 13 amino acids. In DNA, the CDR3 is TGTGCCAGCAGGTGGGGGAACACCGGGGAGCTGTTTTTT. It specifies CASRWGNTGELFF.

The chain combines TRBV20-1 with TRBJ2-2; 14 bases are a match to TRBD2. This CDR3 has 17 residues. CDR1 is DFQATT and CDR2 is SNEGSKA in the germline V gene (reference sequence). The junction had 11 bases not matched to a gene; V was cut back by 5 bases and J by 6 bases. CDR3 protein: CSADRLAGGQRPGELFF. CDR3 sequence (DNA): TGCAGTGCTGACAGACTAGCGGGAGGGCAAAGGCCCGGGGAGCTGTTTTTT.

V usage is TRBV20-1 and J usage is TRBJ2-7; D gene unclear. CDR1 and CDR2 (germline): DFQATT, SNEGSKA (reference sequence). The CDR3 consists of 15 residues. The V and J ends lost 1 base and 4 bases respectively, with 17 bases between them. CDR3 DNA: TGCAGTGCTAGAGCGATGCGGTACGACCTTTACGAGCAGTACTTC. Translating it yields CSARAMRYDLYEQYF.

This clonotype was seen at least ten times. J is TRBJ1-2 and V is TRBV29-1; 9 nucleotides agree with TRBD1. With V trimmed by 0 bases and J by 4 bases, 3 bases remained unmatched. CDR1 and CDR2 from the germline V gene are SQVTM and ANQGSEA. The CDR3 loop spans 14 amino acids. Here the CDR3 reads CSVEEGQGSYGYTF. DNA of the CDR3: TGCAGCGTTGAAGAGGGACAGGGTTCCTATGGCTACACCTTC.

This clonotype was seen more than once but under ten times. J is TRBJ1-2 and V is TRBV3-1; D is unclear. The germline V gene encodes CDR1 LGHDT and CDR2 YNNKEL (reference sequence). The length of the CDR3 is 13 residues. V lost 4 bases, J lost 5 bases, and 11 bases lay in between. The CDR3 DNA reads TGTGCCAGCAGCCCTGGCGGGGAATATGGCTACACCTTC. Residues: CASSPGGEYGYTF.

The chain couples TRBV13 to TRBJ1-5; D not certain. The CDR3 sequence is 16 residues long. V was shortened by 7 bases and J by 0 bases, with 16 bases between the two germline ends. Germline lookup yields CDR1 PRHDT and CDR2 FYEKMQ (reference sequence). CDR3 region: CASTSCQAYSNQPQHF. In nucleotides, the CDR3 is TGTGCCAGCACCTCATGTCAGGCTTATAGCAATCAGCCCCAGCATTTT.

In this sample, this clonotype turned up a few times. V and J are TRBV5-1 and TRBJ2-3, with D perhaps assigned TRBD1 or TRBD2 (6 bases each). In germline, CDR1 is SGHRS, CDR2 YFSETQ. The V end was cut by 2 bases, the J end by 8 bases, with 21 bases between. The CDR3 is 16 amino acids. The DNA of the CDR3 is TGCGCCAGCAGCTTATCTTCCTGGGGGGCCAGAGGTACGCAGTATTTT. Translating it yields CASSLSSWGARGTQYF. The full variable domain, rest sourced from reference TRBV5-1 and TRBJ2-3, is KAGVTQTPRYLIKTRGQQVTLSCSPISGHRSVSWYQQTPGQGLQFLFEYFSETQRNKGNFPGRFSGRQFSNSRSEMNVSTLELGDSALYLCASSLSSWGARGTQYFGPGTRLTVL.

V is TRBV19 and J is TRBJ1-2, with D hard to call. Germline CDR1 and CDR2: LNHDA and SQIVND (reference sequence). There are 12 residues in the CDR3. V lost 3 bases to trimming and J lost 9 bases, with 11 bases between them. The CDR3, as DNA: TGTGCCAGTAGTATCTCCGACGCCAGCTACACCTTC. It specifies CASSISDASYTF. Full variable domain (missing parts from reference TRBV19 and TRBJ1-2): DGGITQSPKYLFRKEGQNVTLSCEQNLNHDAMYWYRQDPGQGLRLIYYSQIVNDFQKGDIAEGYSVSREKKESFPLTVTSAQKNPTAFYLCASSISDASYTFGSGTRLTVV.

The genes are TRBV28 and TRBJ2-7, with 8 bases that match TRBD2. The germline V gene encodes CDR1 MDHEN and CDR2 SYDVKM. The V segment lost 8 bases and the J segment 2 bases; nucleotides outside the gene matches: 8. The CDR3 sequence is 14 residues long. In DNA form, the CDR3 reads TGTGCCAGCTATTCTCCGGGAGGGACCTACGAGCAGTACTTC. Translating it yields CASYSPGGTYEQYF.

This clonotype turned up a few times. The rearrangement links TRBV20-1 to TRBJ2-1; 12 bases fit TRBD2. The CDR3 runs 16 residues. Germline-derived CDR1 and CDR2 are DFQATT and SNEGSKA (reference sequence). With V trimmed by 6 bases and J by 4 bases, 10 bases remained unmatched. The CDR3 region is CSASMTSGGPYNEQFF. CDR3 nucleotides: TGCAGTGCCTCTATGACTAGCGGGGGCCCTTACAATGAGCAGTTCTTC.

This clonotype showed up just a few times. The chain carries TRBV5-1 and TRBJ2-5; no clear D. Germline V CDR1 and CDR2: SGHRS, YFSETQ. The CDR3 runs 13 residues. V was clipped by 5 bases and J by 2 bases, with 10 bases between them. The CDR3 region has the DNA TGCGCCAGCAGTCGAGCTATACAAGAGACCCAGTACTTC. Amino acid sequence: CASSRAIQETQYF.